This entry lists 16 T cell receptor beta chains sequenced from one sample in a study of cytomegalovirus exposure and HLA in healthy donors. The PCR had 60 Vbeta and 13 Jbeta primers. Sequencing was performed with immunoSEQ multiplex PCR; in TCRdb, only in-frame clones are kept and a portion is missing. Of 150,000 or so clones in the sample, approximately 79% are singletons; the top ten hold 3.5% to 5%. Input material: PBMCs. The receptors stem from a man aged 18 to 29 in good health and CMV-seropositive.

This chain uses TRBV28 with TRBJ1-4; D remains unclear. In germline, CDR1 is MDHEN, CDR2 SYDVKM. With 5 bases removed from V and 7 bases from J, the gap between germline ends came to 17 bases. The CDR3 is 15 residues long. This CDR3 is CASSPILGLAEKLFF. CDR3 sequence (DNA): TGTGCCAGCAGTCCCATCCTCGGGTTGGCTGAAAAACTGTTTTTT.

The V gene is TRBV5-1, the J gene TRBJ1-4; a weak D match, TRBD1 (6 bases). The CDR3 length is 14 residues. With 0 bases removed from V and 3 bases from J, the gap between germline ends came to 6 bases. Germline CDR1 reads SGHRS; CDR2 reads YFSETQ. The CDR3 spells CASSLEGANEKLFF. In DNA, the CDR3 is TGCGCCAGCAGCTTGGAGGGGGCTAATGAAAAACTGTTTTTT.

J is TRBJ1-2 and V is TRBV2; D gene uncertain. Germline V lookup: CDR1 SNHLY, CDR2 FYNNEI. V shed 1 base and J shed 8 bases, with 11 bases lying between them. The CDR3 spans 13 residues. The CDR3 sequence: CASSEGAAQGYTF. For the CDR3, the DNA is TGTGCCAGCAGTGAAGGGGCCGCCCAGGGCTACACCTTC.

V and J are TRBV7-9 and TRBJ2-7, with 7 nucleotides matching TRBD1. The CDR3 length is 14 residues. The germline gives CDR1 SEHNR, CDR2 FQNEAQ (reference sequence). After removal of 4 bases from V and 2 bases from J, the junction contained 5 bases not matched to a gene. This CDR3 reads CASSSQGQPYEQYF. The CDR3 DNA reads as TGTGCCAGCAGCTCACAGGGACAGCCCTACGAGCAGTACTTC.

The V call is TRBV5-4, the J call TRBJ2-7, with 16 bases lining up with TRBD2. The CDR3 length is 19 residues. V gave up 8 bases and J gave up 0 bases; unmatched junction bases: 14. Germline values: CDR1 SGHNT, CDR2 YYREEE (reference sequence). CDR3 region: CASSDSGTSGGAGSYEQYF. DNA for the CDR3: TGTGCCAGTTCGGACTCCGGGACTAGCGGGGGGGCCGGCTCCTACGAGCAGTACTTC.

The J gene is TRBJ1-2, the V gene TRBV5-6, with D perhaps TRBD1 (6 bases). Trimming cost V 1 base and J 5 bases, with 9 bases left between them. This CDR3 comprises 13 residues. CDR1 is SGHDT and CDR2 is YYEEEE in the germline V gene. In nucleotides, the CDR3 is TGTGCCAGCAGCTTGAGGGGGGGATATGGCTACACCTTC. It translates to CASSLRGGYGYTF.

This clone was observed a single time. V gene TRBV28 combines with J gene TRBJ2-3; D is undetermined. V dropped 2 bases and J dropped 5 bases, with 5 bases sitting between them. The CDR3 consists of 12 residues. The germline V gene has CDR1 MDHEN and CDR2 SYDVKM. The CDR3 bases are TGTGCCAGCAGTTTACTCAGAGATACGCAGTATTTT. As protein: CASSLLRDTQYF.

The CDR3 sequence is CASRSGGNSPLHF. DNA for the CDR3: TGTGCCAGCCGCTCCGGGGGTAATTCACCCCTCCACTTT. The chain employs TRBV27 and TRBJ1-6, with D tentatively TRBD1 (5 bases). The CDR3 consists of 13 residues. Germline-derived CDR1 and CDR2 are MNHEY and SMNVEV (reference sequence). Trimming removed 8 bases from V and 6 bases from J, with 11 bases in between.

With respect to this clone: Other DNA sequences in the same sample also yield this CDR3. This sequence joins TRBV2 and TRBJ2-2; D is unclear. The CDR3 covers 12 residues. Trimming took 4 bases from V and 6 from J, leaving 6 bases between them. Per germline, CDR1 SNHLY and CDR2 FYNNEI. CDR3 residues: CASSVEPGELFF. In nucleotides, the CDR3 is TGTGCCAGCAGTGTAGAACCCGGGGAGCTGTTTTTT.

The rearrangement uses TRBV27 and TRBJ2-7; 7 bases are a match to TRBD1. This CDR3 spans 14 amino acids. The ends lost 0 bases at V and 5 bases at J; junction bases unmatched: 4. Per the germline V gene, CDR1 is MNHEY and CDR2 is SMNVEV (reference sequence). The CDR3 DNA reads TGTGCCAGCAGTTTATCCGGGACAGTGAACGAGCAGTACGTC. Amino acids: CASSLSGTVNEQYV.

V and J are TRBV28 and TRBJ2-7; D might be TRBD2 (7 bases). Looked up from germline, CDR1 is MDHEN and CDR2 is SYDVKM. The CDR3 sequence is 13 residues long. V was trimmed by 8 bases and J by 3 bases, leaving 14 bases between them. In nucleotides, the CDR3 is TGTGCCAGCTTAAGGGGGGGCCGCTACGAGCAGTACTTC. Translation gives CASLRGGRYEQYF. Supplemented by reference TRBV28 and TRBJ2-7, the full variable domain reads DVKVTQSSRYLVKRTGEKVFLECVQDMDHENMFWYRQDPGLGLRLIYFSYDVKMKEKGDIPEGYSVSREKKERFSLILESASTNQTSMYLCASLRGGRYEQYFGPGTRLTVT.

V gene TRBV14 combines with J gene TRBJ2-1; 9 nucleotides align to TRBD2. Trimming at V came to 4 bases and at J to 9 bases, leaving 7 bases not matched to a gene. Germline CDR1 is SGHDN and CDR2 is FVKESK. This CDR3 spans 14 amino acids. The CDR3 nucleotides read TGTGCCAGCAGCCTCATGGGACTAGCCAGTGAGCAGTTCTTC. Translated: CASSLMGLASEQFF.

The CDR3 is CASSFRGRSTGANVLTF. The CDR3 DNA reads TGTGCCAGCAGCTTCAGGGGCCGTAGTACTGGGGCCAACGTCCTGACTTTC. The chain uses TRBV7-9 and TRBJ2-6, with D perhaps TRBD1 (6 bases). CDR1 and CDR2 from the germline V gene are SEHNR and FQNEAQ (reference sequence). The CDR3 spans 17 residues. V lost 3 bases to trimming and J lost 2 bases, with 14 bases between them.

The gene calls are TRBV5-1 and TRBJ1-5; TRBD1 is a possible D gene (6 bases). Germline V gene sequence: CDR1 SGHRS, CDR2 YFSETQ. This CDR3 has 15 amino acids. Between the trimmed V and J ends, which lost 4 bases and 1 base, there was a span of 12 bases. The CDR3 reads CASSPTGVSNQPQHF. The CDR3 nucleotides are TGCGCCAGCAGCCCGACAGGAGTAAGCAATCAGCCCCAGCATTTT.

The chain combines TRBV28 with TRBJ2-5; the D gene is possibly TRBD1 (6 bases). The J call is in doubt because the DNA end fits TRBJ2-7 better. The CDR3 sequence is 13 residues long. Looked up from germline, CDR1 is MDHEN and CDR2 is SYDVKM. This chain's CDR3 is CASHGQNSYEQYF. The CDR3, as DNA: TGTGCCAGCCACGGACAGAACTCCTACGAGCAGTACTTC.

For the CDR3, the DNA is TGTGCCAGCAGTTGGCAGGTCTCCTACGAGCAGTACTTC. It specifies CASSWQVSYEQYF. The chain is built from TRBV27 and TRBJ2-7, with D unclear. Trimming cost V 4 bases and J 0 bases, with 7 bases left between them. The CDR3 has 13 residues. Germline assignment: CDR1 MNHEY and CDR2 SMNVEV (reference sequence).